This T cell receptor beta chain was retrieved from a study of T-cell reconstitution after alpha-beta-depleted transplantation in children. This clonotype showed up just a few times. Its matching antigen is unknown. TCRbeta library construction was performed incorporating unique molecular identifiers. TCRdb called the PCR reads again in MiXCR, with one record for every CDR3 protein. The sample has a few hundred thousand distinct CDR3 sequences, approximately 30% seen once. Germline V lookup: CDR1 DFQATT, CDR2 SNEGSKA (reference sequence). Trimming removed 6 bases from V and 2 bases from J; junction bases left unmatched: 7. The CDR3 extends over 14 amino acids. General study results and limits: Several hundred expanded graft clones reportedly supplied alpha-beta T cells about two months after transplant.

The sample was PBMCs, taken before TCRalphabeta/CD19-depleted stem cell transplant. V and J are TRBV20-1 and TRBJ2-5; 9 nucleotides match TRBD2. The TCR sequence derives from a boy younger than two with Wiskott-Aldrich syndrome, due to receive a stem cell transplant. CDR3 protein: CSAPPAGGQETQYF. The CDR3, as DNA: TGCAGTGCCCCCCCGGCGGGAGGGCAAGAGACCCAGTACTTC.